A selection of T cell receptor beta chains follows, all from one sample in a study of T cells in localized non-small cell lung cancer. Using immunoSEQ multiplex PCR, the repertoire was profiled, and TCRdb retains in-frame clones only, with some absent. The sample lists tens of thousands of clones, 88% seen once, with approximately 13% in the top ten. The sample in question was peripheral blood, obtained before any cancer treatment. These receptors were taken from a female donor of 60 years or more with stage III squamous cell lung carcinoma. CDR3s include the opening cysteine and the closing phenylalanine or tryptophan. The D gene is left open where the match is weak. For some rows the clone size is stated as once, few or many, or as a class when expanded; others skip it.

V gene	D gene	J gene	clone size	CDR3 DNA	CDR3 protein
TRBV19	.	TRBJ2-1	.	TGTGCCAGTAGTACCTACCGGGACTTATATAAGCAGTTCTTC	CASSTYRDLYKQFF
TRBV5-1	.	TRBJ2-5	.	TGCGCCAGCAGCTTGATTCCCGGGACAACAGAGACCCAGTACTTC	CASSLIPGTTETQYF
TRBV6-5	TRBD1	TRBJ1-3	.	TGTGCCACCTTCGACAGGGCCCGCTCTGGAAACACCATATATTTT	CATFDRARSGNTIYF
TRBV27	TRBD2	TRBJ2-1	.	TGTGCCAGCAGTTTCCTAGCGGGGGGGTATGAGCAGTTCTTC	CASSFLAGGYEQFF
TRBV4-1	.	TRBJ1-3	.	TGCGCCAGCAGCCAAACCCGCGGAAACACCATATATTTT	CASSQTRGNTIYF
TRBV29-1	TRBD2	TRBJ2-3	.	TGCAGCGTTGAGGGCGGGAGTGGAAGCACAGATACGCAGTATTTT	CSVEGGSGSTDTQYF
TRBV19	TRBD2	TRBJ2-1	few	TGTGCCAGTAGTATAGGCGTAGCGGGGAGCTCCTACAATGAGCAGTTCTTC	CASSIGVAGSSYNEQFF
TRBV7-6	.	TRBJ1-4	.	TGTGCCAGCAGCTTAGGAAGCGCCGGAGGCGAAAAACTGTTTTTT	CASSLGSAGGEKLFF
TRBV2	.	TRBJ1-1	.	TGTGCCAGCAGTGTCGGCAGGGAGGCCACTGAAGCTTTCTTT	CASSVGREATEAFF
TRBV7-2	.	TRBJ2-1	.	TGTGCCAGCAGCTTAGTCGCGGAGTACAATGAGCAGTTCTTC	CASSLVAEYNEQFF
TRBV5-4	.	TRBJ2-2	.	TGTGCCAGCAGCCAGGACTCATCCGCGAACACCGGGGAGCTGTTTTTT	CASSQDSSANTGELFF
TRBV9	.	TRBJ1-5	.	TGTGCCAGCAGCCCTACCGGAGATCGCAATCAGCCCCAGCATTTT	CASSPTGDRNQPQHF
TRBV7-9	.	TRBJ2-7	.	TGTGCCAGCAGCTATGACCGGGACATAAATTACGAGCAGTACTTC	CASSYDRDINYEQYF
TRBV4-1	.	TRBJ2-7	.	TGCGCCAGCAGCCAAGTACCTGGACATAAGTACGAGCAGTACTTC	CASSQVPGHKYEQYF
TRBV5-5	.	TRBJ2-7	.	TGTGCCAGCAGCCCCCCGGCGGTGAGCTCCTACGAGCAGTACTTC	CASSPPAVSSYEQYF
TRBV7-3	.	TRBJ2-2	.	TGTGCCAGCAGCTTAATAAACCCTGGACAGAGCTTCTTGACCGGGGAGCTGTTTTTT	CASSLINPGQSFLTGELFF
TRBV9	TRBD1	TRBJ1-1	once	TGTGCCAGCAGCCCCCGACAGGGATTGGACACTGAAGCTTTCTTT	CASSPRQGLDTEAFF
TRBV5-1	TRBD1	TRBJ2-7	.	TGCGCCAGCAGGGCCGGGACAGGGGGAAACGAGCAGTACTTC	CASRAGTGGNEQYF
TRBV27	TRBD2	TRBJ2-1	once	TGTGCCAGCAGTTTAAGACTAGCCAATTACAATGAGCAGTTCTTC	CASSLRLANYNEQFF
TRBV7-9	.	TRBJ2-1	.	TGTGCCAGCCAAGGGCGGGCGAACTACAATGAGCAGTTCTTC	CASQGRANYNEQFF
TRBV15	TRBD1	TRBJ2-5	.	TGTGCCACCAGCTTCACAGGGGGGCTAGAGACCCAGTACTTC	CATSFTGGLETQYF
TRBV7-9	.	TRBJ1-4	once	TGTGCCAGCAGCCATGACACGACCCCTAATGAAAAACTGTTTTTT	CASSHDTTPNEKLFF
TRBV7-2	TRBD1	TRBJ1-5	once	TGTGCCAGCAGCCTTCAGGGGGGGGTCAATCAGCCCCAGCATTTT	CASSLQGGVNQPQHF
TRBV6-1	.	TRBJ2-1	.	TGTGCCAGCAGTCACGTGGGGAATGAGCAGTTCTTC	CASSHVGNEQFF
TRBV14	.	TRBJ2-7	.	TGTGCCAGCAGCCAAGTGCCCGGAGTCTACGAGCAGTACTTC	CASSQVPGVYEQYF
TRBV10-3	.	TRBJ2-1	.	TGTGCCATCAGTGAGGGTGTAGGCTGGGACGATGAGCAGTTCTTC	CAISEGVGWDDEQFF
TRBV30	.	TRBJ1-5	.	TGTGCCTGCGAGACAGATAGCAATCAGCCCCAGCATTTT	CACETDSNQPQHF
TRBV9	TRBD2	TRBJ2-3	.	TGTGCCAGCAGCCTAAGTCCAGCGGGAACAGATACGCAGTATTTT	CASSLSPAGTDTQYF
TRBV5-1	TRBD1	TRBJ2-7	.	TGCGCCAGCAGCCAAGGGGGCCGGAGCTCCTACGAGCAGTACTTC	CASSQGGRSSYEQYF
TRBV15	TRBD1	TRBJ2-5	.	TGTGCCACCAGCAAACCGACAGGGGCGCAAGAGACCCAGTACTTC	CATSKPTGAQETQYF
TRBV5-6	.	TRBJ2-5	once	TGTGCCAGCAGCTGGCCCCCTGTGTCAGGGCACGACCAGTACTTC	CASSWPPVSGHDQYF
TRBV28	TRBD2	TRBJ2-3	.	TGTGCCAGCAGTTTATGGGCGGGAGGACGCACAGATACGCAGTATTTT	CASSLWAGGRTDTQYF
TRBV2	TRBD2	TRBJ2-5	few	TGTGCCAGCCTGAGCGGGGGGGTGACGGAGACCCAGTACTTC	CASLSGGVTETQYF
TRBV5-1	TRBD2	TRBJ2-1	.	TGCGCCAGCAGCAACGGGACTAGCGGCCATGAGCAGTTCTTC	CASSNGTSGHEQFF
TRBV7-9	.	TRBJ1-1	.	TGTGCCAGCAGCTTAGTACAGGGCGAAACTGAAGCTTTCTTT	CASSLVQGETEAFF
TRBV28	TRBD1	TRBJ2-3	.	TGTGCCAGCAGGAAGGACAGGACCACAGATACGCAGTATTTT	CASRKDRTTDTQYF
TRBV11-2	.	TRBJ2-2	.	TGTGCCAGCACCCCAGGGTCGGGGGAGCTGTTTTTT	CASTPGSGELFF
TRBV27	.	TRBJ2-3	.	TGTGCCAGCAGTTCCACAGATACGCAGTATTTT	CASSSTDTQYF
TRBV6-1	TRBD1	TRBJ2-2	.	TGTGCCAGCAGCCTAGGACAGGGGAACACCGGGGAGCTGTTTTTT	CASSLGQGNTGELFF
TRBV7-9	TRBD1	TRBJ1-5	once	TGTGCCAGCAGCCCGGTTGGGACAGGAGGCAATCAGCCCCAGCATTTT	CASSPVGTGGNQPQHF
TRBV2	TRBD1	TRBJ2-7	.	TGTGCCAGCAGTGACCCGGACTGGGACAGGGACGACGAGCAGTACTTC	CASSDPDWDRDDEQYF
TRBV15	.	TRBJ1-2	.	TGTGCCACCAGCAGAGATGTCGAGATCGGGTATGGCTACACCTTC	CATSRDVEIGYGYTF
TRBV25-1	TRBD2	TRBJ2-1	.	TGTGCCAGCGCCCGAAGGGGTAGCGGGGGGGCCGGGGAGCAGTTCTTC	CASARRGSGGAGEQFF
TRBV7-9	TRBD1	TRBJ1-2	few	TGTGCCAGCAGCAGCACGACAGGGTTTAACTATGGCTACACCTTC	CASSSTTGFNYGYTF
TRBV27	TRBD2	TRBJ2-7	.	TGTGCCAGCAGGTCAGCGGGAGCCACCCACGAGCAGTACTTC	CASRSAGATHEQYF
TRBV11-2	.	TRBJ1-4	.	TGTGCCAGCAGCCCTGGGGCTTACACTAATGAAAAACTGTTTTTT	CASSPGAYTNEKLFF
TRBV10-2	TRBD1	TRBJ1-2	once	TGCGCCAGCAATGAAAACAGGGGGCCTGGCTACACCTTC	CASNENRGPGYTF
TRBV20-1	TRBD2	TRBJ2-3	.	TGCGGGTCTAGCGGAGATACGCAGTATTTT	CGSSGDTQYF
TRBV7-8	.	TRBJ1-2	.	TGTGCCAGCAGCTTAGTCGCCGGGGCCGTTAACTATGGCTACACCTTC	CASSLVAGAVNYGYTF
TRBV6-5	.	TRBJ2-2	.	TGTGCCAGCAGGTTACGCCGAGGAATGGGAGGGGAGCTGTTTTTT	CASRLRRGMGGELFF
TRBV2	.	TRBJ1-3	.	TGTGCCAGCAGGACACAAGGAAACACCATATATTTT	CASRTQGNTIYF